This TCR beta chain emerged from a study of T-cell reconstitution after alpha-beta-depleted transplantation in children. Unique molecular identifiers featured in how the TCRbeta library was prepared. TCRdb independently ran MiXCR on the PCR reads; one entry per CDR3 protein. The table records approximately 490,000 distinct CDR3 sequences, roughly 10% of them present only once. This CDR3 has 16 residues. Germline CDR1 and CDR2: DFQATT and SNEGSKA (reference sequence). Study-wide points: Once a year had passed after transplant, T-cell counts and diversity came mostly from newly produced T cells. Surviving thymic progenitors and recipient T cells were the source of high TCRbeta diversity at day 60 in some patients. Reported findings indicate that, about two months after transplant, alpha-beta T cells came from several hundred expanded clones, which were derived from non-depleted graft cells.

Comment on this clonotype: The antigen remains unidentified. This may come from a read error, since a much larger clone is one base off.

Sequenced material: PBMCs, taken before TCRalphabeta/CD19-depleted stem cell transplant. This chain connects TRBV20-1 to TRBJ2-1; possibly TRBD2 for D (6 bases). This sequence originates from a child younger than 10 with inherited bone marrow failure, due to receive a stem cell transplant. Here the CDR3 reads CCALNSEGRSYNEQFF. As DNA, the CDR3 is TGCTGCGCCTTAAATTCGGAGGGCCGGTCCTACAATGAGCAGTTCTTC.